This T cell receptor beta chain came from a study of T cells in Graves' hyperthyroidism and ophthalmopathy. Looking at the study overall: Peripheral blood was secured at the point of initial diagnosis, before any treatment.

The CDR3 contains 12 residues. V lost 2 bases and J lost 7, with 9 bases in between. CDR1 is SQVTM and CDR2 is ANQGSEA in the germline V gene. Amplification of TCR beta CDR3 regions used RNA as the template. TCR CDR3 underwent first-round RT-PCR with the HTBI primer set. A single record per CDR3 protein comes from TCRdb applying MiXCR to the multiplex PCR reads. The sample carries a few hundred thousand distinct CDR3 sequences, about 15% recorded once. Among the patients, aged 18 to 65, hyperthyroidism was newly diagnosed and had lasted under 2 months. The sample was blood. This chain connects TRBV29-1 to TRBJ2-1; D is uncertain. The receptor was derived from a woman aged 18-29 years with Graves' hyperthyroidism. The DNA of the CDR3 is TGCAGCGTTGAACTAGATAAGAATGAGCAGTTCTTC. Its translation is CSVELDKNEQFF.